This T cell receptor beta chain was observed in a study of blood T cell repertoires in COVID-19. Profiling relied on immunoSEQ multiplex PCR, and the TCRdb table lists in-frame clones only, not all of them. The sample lists about 200,000 clones, about 88% seen once, with 15% to 20% in the top ten. The length of the CDR3 is 17 residues. With 5 bases removed from V and 4 bases from J, the gap between germline ends came to 21 bases. CDR1 MDHEN and CDR2 SYDVKM come from the germline V gene. The V call is TRBV28, the J call TRBJ1-3; TRBD1 might be the D (5 bases). The origin of this receptor is a man in his fifties with COVID-19, enrolled during active disease. The sample comprised peripheral blood. In nucleotides, the CDR3 is TGTGCCAGCAGTCCCCCAGGGATCTCACTCAGGGGAAACACCATATATTTT. Protein sequence: CASSPPGISLRGNTIYF.